This is a list of T cell receptor beta chains from one sample in a study of blood T cell repertoires in COVID-19. Method: immunoSEQ multiplex PCR; TCRdb's copy keeps in-frame clones and lacks some. The sample consists of around 130,000 clones, around 86% of them appearing once. The sequencing input was peripheral blood. The receptors come from a man aged 40-50 years with acute or convalescent COVID-19. The CDR3 runs from the conserved cysteine through the conserved F or W. Fields, in order: D gene, clone size, J gene, V gene, CDR3 DNA, CDR3 protein. The D gene is left open where the match is weak. Only part of the rows carry a size: once, few, many, or a class if the clone is expanded.

d_call: NA; clone_size: NA; j_call: TRBJ2-7; v_call: TRBV20-1; cdr3_nt: TGCAGTGCTAGTCCCCCCCGGTCGAGTCACTTC; cdr3_aa: CSASPPRSSHF
d_call: NA; clone_size: once; j_call: TRBJ2-7; v_call: TRBV27; cdr3_nt: TGTGCCAGCAGTTTATGGTCCCCCCGGTTCTCCTACGAGCAGTACTTC; cdr3_aa: CASSLWSPRFSYEQYF
d_call: TRBD1; clone_size: NA; j_call: TRBJ2-2; v_call: TRBV12-5; cdr3_nt: TGTGCTAGTGGGAGGCCGGGACAGGGGGCTATCGGGGAGCTGTTTTTT; cdr3_aa: CASGRPGQGAIGELFF
d_call: TRBD1; clone_size: NA; j_call: TRBJ2-1; v_call: TRBV7-2; cdr3_nt: TGTGCCAGCAGCCTACGGACAGGGTTGCGCAATGAGCAGTTCTTC; cdr3_aa: CASSLRTGLRNEQFF
d_call: TRBD2; clone_size: NA; j_call: TRBJ2-1; v_call: TRBV3-1/TRBV3-2; cdr3_nt: TGTGCCAGCAGCCTTAGCGGGGGGCCGCAGTTCTTC; cdr3_aa: CASSLSGGPQFF
d_call: TRBD2; clone_size: NA; j_call: TRBJ2-3; v_call: TRBV10-3; cdr3_nt: TGTGCCATCAGTTCCGGGACTAGCGGAGGGGGAGATACGCAGTATTTT; cdr3_aa: CAISSGTSGGGDTQYF
d_call: NA; clone_size: NA; j_call: TRBJ2-7; v_call: TRBV29-1; cdr3_nt: TGCAGCGTTGAAATAGGAGGACAGTACGAGCAGTACTTC; cdr3_aa: CSVEIGGQYEQYF
d_call: TRBD2; clone_size: NA; j_call: TRBJ2-1; v_call: TRBV19; cdr3_nt: TGTGCCAGTAGTATAGCGGGGGGTAGCTCCTACAATGAGCAGTTCTTC; cdr3_aa: CASSIAGGSSYNEQFF
d_call: TRBD2; clone_size: few; j_call: TRBJ2-1; v_call: TRBV23-1; cdr3_nt: TGCGCCAGCATCCAAAGGAAACCCGGACTAGCTTTTAATGAGCAGTTCTTC; cdr3_aa: CASIQRKPGLAFNEQFF
d_call: TRBD1; clone_size: few; j_call: TRBJ1-2; v_call: TRBV12-3/TRBV12-4; cdr3_nt: TGTGCCAGCAGCCCCCCAGGGGGGAGTAACACCTTC; cdr3_aa: CASSPPGGSNTF
d_call: NA; clone_size: NA; j_call: TRBJ1-6; v_call: TRBV12-5; cdr3_nt: TGTGCTAGTGCTCCGGGAAGGTTCGATAATTCACCCCTCCACTTT; cdr3_aa: CASAPGRFDNSPLHF
d_call: TRBD2; clone_size: NA; j_call: TRBJ2-1; v_call: TRBV6-5; cdr3_nt: TGTGCCAGCAGTCATAGCGGGACGGTGGGTGAGCAGTTCTTC; cdr3_aa: CASSHSGTVGEQFF
d_call: NA; clone_size: NA; j_call: TRBJ2-1; v_call: TRBV11-2; cdr3_nt: TGTGCCAGCAGCTTAGCAGGGGACGAGCAGTTCTTC; cdr3_aa: CASSLAGDEQFF
d_call: NA; clone_size: NA; j_call: TRBJ1-1; v_call: TRBV6-2/TRBV6-3; cdr3_nt: TGTGCCAGCAGTCGTACTAACAAGATCAGGGACACGAACACTGAAGCTTTCTTT; cdr3_aa: CASSRTNKIRDTNTEAFF
d_call: NA; clone_size: NA; j_call: TRBJ1-1; v_call: TRBV10-3; cdr3_nt: TGTGCCATCGCGCCGGGTCAGAACACTGAAGCTTTCTTT; cdr3_aa: CAIAPGQNTEAFF
d_call: TRBD2; clone_size: NA; j_call: TRBJ2-1; v_call: TRBV15; cdr3_nt: TGTGCCACCAGCAGGACTAGCGGAGGGTACAATGAGCAGTTCTTC; cdr3_aa: CATSRTSGGYNEQFF
d_call: NA; clone_size: NA; j_call: TRBJ1-3; v_call: TRBV6-5; cdr3_nt: TGTGCCAGCAGTTACAGAAGGACAGCCGGAAACACCATATATTTT; cdr3_aa: CASSYRRTAGNTIYF
d_call: NA; clone_size: NA; j_call: TRBJ2-1; v_call: TRBV5-1; cdr3_nt: TGCGCCAGCAGCTGGACTGGAGCATACAATGAGCAGTTCTTC; cdr3_aa: CASSWTGAYNEQFF
d_call: TRBD1; clone_size: NA; j_call: TRBJ1-1; v_call: TRBV13; cdr3_nt: TGTGCCAGCAGCTTAGATAGGGCAGGGGGGACTGAAGCTTTCTTT; cdr3_aa: CASSLDRAGGTEAFF
d_call: NA; clone_size: NA; j_call: TRBJ2-7; v_call: TRBV11-2; cdr3_nt: TGTGCCAGCAGCTTCGATTCCAGGGAAGCTTCCTACGAGCAGTACTTC; cdr3_aa: CASSFDSREASYEQYF
d_call: NA; clone_size: NA; j_call: TRBJ1-2; v_call: TRBV29-1; cdr3_nt: TGCAGCGTCAGAATCCGGGACTATGGCTACACCTTC; cdr3_aa: CSVRIRDYGYTF
d_call: NA; clone_size: NA; j_call: TRBJ2-1; v_call: TRBV3-1/TRBV3-2; cdr3_nt: TGTGCCAGCAGCCGCTACGCGGATGAGCAGTTCTTC; cdr3_aa: CASSRYADEQFF
d_call: TRBD1; clone_size: NA; j_call: TRBJ2-6; v_call: TRBV18; cdr3_nt: TGTGCCAGCTCACTGGGACAGGCGATCTCTGGGGCCAACGTCCTGACTTTC; cdr3_aa: CASSLGQAISGANVLTF
d_call: NA; clone_size: NA; j_call: TRBJ1-5; v_call: TRBV6-2/TRBV6-3; cdr3_nt: TGTGCCAGCAGTGCGCAGGTTATTTGGCCCCAGCATTTT; cdr3_aa: CASSAQVIWPQHF
d_call: NA; clone_size: NA; j_call: TRBJ1-5; v_call: TRBV27; cdr3_nt: TGTGCCAGCAGTTCACAGGGCTGGCAGCCCCAGCATTTT; cdr3_aa: CASSSQGWQPQHF
d_call: NA; clone_size: NA; j_call: TRBJ2-5; v_call: TRBV7-7; cdr3_nt: TGTGCCAGCAGCCCTCGATTAGCGCAAGAGACCCAGTACTTC; cdr3_aa: CASSPRLAQETQYF
d_call: NA; clone_size: NA; j_call: TRBJ2-3; v_call: TRBV11-2; cdr3_nt: TGTGCCAGCAGAATGCTACAGACAGATACGCAGTATTTT; cdr3_aa: CASRMLQTDTQYF
d_call: TRBD1; clone_size: NA; j_call: TRBJ2-1; v_call: TRBV7-9; cdr3_nt: TGTGCCAGCAGATACAGGGGGCCTGAGCAGTTCTTC; cdr3_aa: CASRYRGPEQFF
d_call: NA; clone_size: few; j_call: TRBJ1-1; v_call: TRBV30; cdr3_nt: TGTGCCTGGAGTGCCGACAGGAGGACTGAAGCTTTCTTT; cdr3_aa: CAWSADRRTEAFF
d_call: NA; clone_size: NA; j_call: TRBJ2-1; v_call: TRBV30; cdr3_nt: TGTGCCTGGAGTGTCGGCCGGAGCTCCTACAATGAGCAGTTCTTC; cdr3_aa: CAWSVGRSSYNEQFF
d_call: NA; clone_size: NA; j_call: TRBJ1-5; v_call: TRBV27; cdr3_nt: TGTGCCAGCAGTTTATCAGGACAGCTTAATCAGCCCCAGCATTTT; cdr3_aa: CASSLSGQLNQPQHF
d_call: TRBD2; clone_size: NA; j_call: TRBJ2-1; v_call: TRBV9; cdr3_nt: TGTGCCAGCAGCGTAGAGGGACTAGAGTACAATGAGCAGTTCTTC; cdr3_aa: CASSVEGLEYNEQFF
d_call: NA; clone_size: NA; j_call: TRBJ1-1; v_call: TRBV30; cdr3_nt: TGTGCCTGGAGTGTACTGGGGGGAACTGAAGCTTTCTTT; cdr3_aa: CAWSVLGGTEAFF
d_call: NA; clone_size: NA; j_call: TRBJ1-1; v_call: TRBV6-1; cdr3_nt: TGTGCCAGCAGTGAATCGACTACCTTCACTGAAGCTTTCTTT; cdr3_aa: CASSESTTFTEAFF
d_call: NA; clone_size: NA; j_call: TRBJ2-7; v_call: TRBV3-1/TRBV3-2; cdr3_nt: TGTGCCAGCAGCCATCGGCAGGGATACATCCACGAGCAGTACTTC; cdr3_aa: CASSHRQGYIHEQYF
d_call: NA; clone_size: NA; j_call: TRBJ2-2; v_call: TRBV10-2; cdr3_nt: TGCGCCAGCAGTGGTGGAGCGGCGAACACCGGGGAGCTGTTTTTT; cdr3_aa: CASSGGAANTGELFF
d_call: NA; clone_size: NA; j_call: TRBJ1-2; v_call: TRBV4-2; cdr3_nt: TGTGCCAGCAGCCAAGTGCTAGAATTCTATGGCTACACCTTC; cdr3_aa: CASSQVLEFYGYTF
d_call: NA; clone_size: NA; j_call: TRBJ2-1; v_call: TRBV7-9; cdr3_nt: TGTGCCAGCAGTCCCCCGGGGTCCGTCGCGTTCTTC; cdr3_aa: CASSPPGSVAFF